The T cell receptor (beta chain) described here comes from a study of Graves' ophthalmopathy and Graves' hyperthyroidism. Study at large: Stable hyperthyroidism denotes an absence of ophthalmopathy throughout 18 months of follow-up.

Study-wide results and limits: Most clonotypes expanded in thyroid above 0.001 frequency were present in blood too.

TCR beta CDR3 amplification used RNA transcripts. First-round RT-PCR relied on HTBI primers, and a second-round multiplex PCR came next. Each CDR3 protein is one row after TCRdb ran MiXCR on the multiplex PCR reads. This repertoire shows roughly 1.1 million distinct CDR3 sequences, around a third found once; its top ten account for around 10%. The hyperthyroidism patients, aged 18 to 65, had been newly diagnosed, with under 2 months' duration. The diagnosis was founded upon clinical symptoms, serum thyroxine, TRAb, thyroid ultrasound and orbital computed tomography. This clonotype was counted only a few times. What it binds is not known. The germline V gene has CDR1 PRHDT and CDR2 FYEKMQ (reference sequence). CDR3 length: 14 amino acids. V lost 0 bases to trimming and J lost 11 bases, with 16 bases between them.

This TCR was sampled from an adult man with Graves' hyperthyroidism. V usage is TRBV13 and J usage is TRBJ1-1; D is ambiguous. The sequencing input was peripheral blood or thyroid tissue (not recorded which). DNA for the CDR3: TGTGCCAGCAGCTTAGGTTTTTTAGGGAATCAGGCTTTCTTT. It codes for CASSLGFLGNQAFF.